One and the same sample provided the 5 T cell receptor beta chains below, sequenced in a study of T cells in Graves' hyperthyroidism and ophthalmopathy. TCR beta CDR3 regions were amplified from RNA transcripts. The study used the HTBI primer set for a first-round RT-PCR of the TCR CDR3. TCRdb analysed the multiplex PCR reads with MiXCR anew, one entry per CDR3 protein. Of hundreds of thousands of distinct CDR3 sequences listed, roughly a quarter were seen once; the top ten hold roughly 32%. Specimen: blood. Receptor source: a woman aged 40 to 50 with Graves' ophthalmopathy.

Notes on this clonotype: Without the conserved terminal phenylalanine or tryptophan, this CDR3 likely stems from a read error. The chain carries TRBV12-3 or TRBV12-4 and TRBJ2-7, with D perhaps matching TRBD1 (5 bases). The CDR3 consists of 12 residues. V was cut by 3 bases and J by 6 bases, with 9 bases left in between. CDR3 in amino acids: CASSLGRGEQYL. The CDR3, as DNA: TGTGCCAGCAGTTTGGGGCGCGGCGAGCAGTACCTC.

This clonotype was counted many times. The chain employs TRBV6-5 and TRBJ2-7, with D tentatively TRBD1 (6 bases). CDR1 is MNHEY and CDR2 is SVGAGI in the germline V gene. This CDR3 is 15 amino acids long. The germline V and J ends were trimmed by 6 bases and 0 bases, with 15 bases remaining between them. Here the CDR3 DNA reads TGTGCCAGCAGCCCCGACGGACAGAGCTCCTACGAGCAGTACTTC. Protein sequence: CASSPDGQSSYEQYF.

As to this clonotype: Relative to the germline gene, one junction end is altered; a read error may explain this. This chain links TRBV5-5 with TRBJ2-7; 9 positions agree with TRBD1. Germline CDR1 SGHKS, CDR2 YYEKEE (reference sequence). This CDR3 is built from 16 residues. The CDR3 DNA reads as TGTGCCAGCAACTTGGGGCCGGGACAGGGCCTTTACGAGCAGTACTTC. This gives the protein CASNLGPGQGLYEQYF.

V and J are TRBV9 and TRBJ1-1; 12 bases align to TRBD1. Germline V gene lookup returns CDR1 SGDLS and CDR2 YYNGEE. The CDR3 is 16 amino acids. J gave up 1 base and V 2 bases, and 3 bases lay outside the gene matches. CDR3 nucleotides: TGTGCCAGCAGCGTCGGGACAGGGGGCAGGAACACTGAAGCTTTCTTT. Protein sequence: CASSVGTGGRNTEAFF. Variable domain in full (rest from reference TRBV9 and TRBJ1-1): DSGVTQTPKHLITATGQRVTLRCSPRSGDLSVYWYQQSLDQGLQFLIQYYNGEERAKGNILERFSAQQFPDLHSELNLSSLELGDSALYFCASSVGTGGRNTEAFFGQGTRLTVV.

This clonotype was detected a few times. The V gene is TRBV4-2, the J gene TRBJ2-2; tentatively, D is TRBD2 (6 bases). Per germline, CDR1 LGHNA and CDR2 YNFKEQ. The CDR3 runs to 18 residues. Trimming cost V 0 bases and J 2 bases, with 16 bases left between them. In DNA form, the CDR3 reads TGTGCCAGCAGCCAAGATAGGAGGGCAAACGTTAACACCGGGGAGCTGTTTTTT. Its translation: CASSQDRRANVNTGELFF.